This TCR beta chain comes out of a study of OX40 agonist ivuxolimab in advanced cancers. CDR3 length: 14 amino acids. After removal of 6 bases from V and 7 bases from J, the junction contained 5 bases not matched to a gene. The germline gives CDR1 MNHEY, CDR2 SMNVEV (reference sequence). Broader study findings: Within 6 weeks, CD4+ and CD8+ blood T cells expanded clonally at 0.1 to 3.0 mg/kg.

Comment on this clone: Its antigen is as yet unknown.

Data came from immunoSEQ multiplex PCR; TCRdb stores just in-frame clones and leaves some out. Of nearly 20,000 clones in the sample, about 80% were seen once. No patient had autoimmune disease or received systemic immunosuppression. The sequenced sample was CD4+ or CD8+ T cells sorted from blood, obtained in a trial of the OX40 agonist ivuxolimab. The clonotype originates from an adult with an advanced solid tumor such as melanoma, head and neck, liver or kidney cancer. The chain has TRBV27 and TRBJ2-7; 14 bases match TRBD2. Here the CDR3 reads CASRGTSGSLEQYF. CDR3 nucleotide sequence: TGTGCCAGCAGAGGGACTAGCGGGAGTTTAGAGCAGTACTTC.